This T cell receptor (beta chain) was obtained from a study of blood T cell repertoires in COVID-19. Measured with immunoSEQ multiplex PCR; TCRdb has only the in-frame clones, and not every one. The sample contains roughly 81,000 clones, around 90% of which appear only once. Unmatched junction bases numbered 3, after V lost 3 bases and J lost 5 bases. This CDR3 spans 15 amino acids. CDR1 is MNHNS, CDR2 SASEGT, per germline. The specimen sequenced was peripheral blood. This rearrangement joins TRBV6-1 to TRBJ2-3, with TRBD2 identical over 12 bases. The receptor was derived from a man younger than 40 with acute or convalescent COVID-19. CDR3 residues: CASSDSLAGGDTQYF. CDR3 nucleotide sequence: TGTGCCAGCAGTGATTCACTAGCGGGAGGAGATACGCAGTATTTT.